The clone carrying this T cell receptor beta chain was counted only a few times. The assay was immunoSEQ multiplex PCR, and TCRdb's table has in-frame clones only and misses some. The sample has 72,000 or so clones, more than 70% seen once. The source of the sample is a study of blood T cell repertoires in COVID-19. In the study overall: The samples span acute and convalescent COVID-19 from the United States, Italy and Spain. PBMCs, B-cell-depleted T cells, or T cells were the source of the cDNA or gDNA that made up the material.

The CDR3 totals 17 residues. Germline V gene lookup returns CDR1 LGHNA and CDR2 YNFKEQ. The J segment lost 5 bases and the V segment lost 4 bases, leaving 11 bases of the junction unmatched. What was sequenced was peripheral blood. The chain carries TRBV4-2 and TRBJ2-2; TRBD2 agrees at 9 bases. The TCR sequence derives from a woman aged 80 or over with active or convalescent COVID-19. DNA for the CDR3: TGTGCCAGCAGCCCATCCCAGCGGGGGGATCGGACCGGGGAGCTGTTTTTT. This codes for CASSPSQRGDRTGELFF.